The 13 T cell receptor beta chains below come from one sample, sequenced in a study of blood T cell repertoires in COVID-19 (dated by TCRdb to 2019 to 2021). Receptor libraries were prepared by the immunoSEQ multiplex PCR assay. The table comes from immuneACCESS by way of TCRdb, which keeps in-frame sequences with V and J called. Part of the clones is missing from these tables; in studies checked, under half for an unresolved V gene and the rest for unknown reasons. Present in this sample are fewer than 200,000 clones, just over 85% of which were seen just once. Roughly 10% of the sample goes to the ten largest clones. Material for sequencing was PBMCs or T cells enriched from blood (not recorded which). Receptor source: a woman aged 18-29 years who had recovered from COVID-19.

This chain connects TRBV27 to TRBJ2-7; 13 bases are shared with TRBD2. Germline values: CDR1 MNHEY, CDR2 SMNVEV (reference sequence). With V trimmed by 4 bases and J by 9 bases, 12 bases remained unmatched. The CDR3 covers 16 residues. The CDR3 nucleotides are TGTGCCAGCAGTTCCAGACAAGGACTAGCGGGAGTTGCGCAGTACTTC. Its translation: CASSSRQGLAGVAQYF.

This chain connects TRBV19 to TRBJ1-6; 8 bases are a match to TRBD1. The CDR3 totals 15 residues. The V gene's germline CDR1 is LNHDA and CDR2 SQIVND (reference sequence). Losses at the gene ends were 6 bases for V and 10 bases for J; bases not matched to a gene: 11. The CDR3 coding sequence is TGTGCCAGTAGAACTACAGGGGGGAAAGAATCACCCCTCCACTTT. Protein: CASRTTGGKESPLHF.

The chain uses TRBV18 and TRBJ1-1; D is perhaps TRBD1 (6 bases). Trimming shortened V by 3 bases and J by 5 bases, and 25 bases separated the two germline ends. This CDR3 is built from 18 residues. The V gene's germline CDR1 is KGHSH and CDR2 LQKENI. The CDR3 spells CASSPRPGARASGTEAFF. DNA of the CDR3: TGTGCCAGCTCACCTAGGCCAGGGGCGAGAGCTTCAGGGACTGAAGCTTTCTTT.

This clone has just a few counts. The gene calls are TRBV10-3 and TRBJ1-1, with a tentative D call TRBD1 (5 bases). From germline, CDR1 is ENHRY and CDR2 SYGVKD. Trimming removed 0 bases from V and 3 bases from J, with 23 bases in between. CDR3 length equals 19 residues. The CDR3 is CAISESSLGGWRADTEAFF. As DNA, the CDR3 is TGTGCCATCAGTGAGTCGTCTTTGGGGGGATGGAGGGCGGACACTGAAGCTTTCTTT.

The gene calls are TRBV18 and TRBJ2-5; 11 positions agree with TRBD2. CDR1 KGHSH and CDR2 LQKENI come from the germline V gene. The CDR3 runs 18 residues. V trimming: 2 bases; J trimming: 5 bases; junction bases outside the gene matches: 13. This chain's CDR3 is CASSPFPLAGAFGETQYF. The CDR3 DNA reads TGTGCCAGCTCACCATTCCCACTAGCGGGGGCCTTCGGGGAGACCCAGTACTTC.

The rearrangement joins TRBV28 to TRBJ1-2, with 10 bases identical to TRBD1. V shed 5 bases and J 7 bases; nucleotides not matched to a gene: 10. The CDR3 has 15 residues. In germline, CDR1 is MDHEN, CDR2 SYDVKM. CDR3 bases: TGTGCCAGCAGTCAAAAGCAGGACAGGGGGTCTGGCTACACCTTC. This sequence encodes CASSQKQDRGSGYTF.

J is TRBJ2-7 and V is TRBV6-1; 11 bases agree with TRBD2. Looked up from germline, CDR1 is MNHNS and CDR2 is SASEGT. This CDR3 is built from 15 residues. The junction had 1 base not matched to a gene; V was cut back by 3 bases and J by 0 bases. CDR3 DNA: TGTGCCAGCAGTGAGGGACTAGCGGACTCCTACGAGCAGTACTTC. Its protein is CASSEGLADSYEQYF.

The chain combines TRBV6-5 with TRBJ2-7, with D uncertain. The CDR3 spans 15 residues. Germline CDR1 is MNHEY and CDR2 is SVGAGI. V lost 0 bases and J lost 0, with 9 bases in between. The CDR3 DNA is TGTGCCAGCAGTTACTCGGCGGTGGTCTCCTACGAGCAGTACTTC. Translating it yields CASSYSAVVSYEQYF.

The chain combines TRBV5-4 with TRBJ2-7, with 7 bases aligning to TRBD1. The ends lost 7 bases at V and 0 bases at J; junction bases unmatched: 4. From germline, CDR1 is SGHNT and CDR2 YYREEE (reference sequence). This CDR3 has 13 residues. CDR3 DNA sequence: TGTGCCAGCCTCAGACAGGGCTCCTACGAGCAGTACTTC. Protein sequence: CASLRQGSYEQYF.

The chain is built from TRBV5-1 and TRBJ1-2, with 8 nucleotides matching TRBD1. This CDR3 is built from 15 residues. CDR1 is SGHRS, CDR2 YFSETQ, per germline. V shed 2 bases, J shed 4 bases, and the junction held 7 bases outside the gene matches. The CDR3 region is CASSFGNTGGYGYTF. DNA of the CDR3: TGCGCCAGCAGCTTTGGGAATACAGGGGGCTATGGCTACACCTTC.

This chain links TRBV28 with TRBJ2-3; 14 bases are shared with TRBD2. Per germline, CDR1 MDHEN and CDR2 SYDVKM. This CDR3 comprises 16 residues. Germline trimming cut 6 bases from V and 5 bases from J; bases unmatched to any gene: 7. CDR3 amino acids: CASSPGLAGVGDTQYF. The CDR3, as DNA: TGTGCCAGCAGCCCGGGACTAGCGGGAGTGGGAGATACGCAGTATTTT.

The rearrangement links TRBV5-8 to TRBJ1-6; D uncertain. The germline V and J ends were trimmed by 0 bases and 6 bases, with 7 bases remaining between them. The germline gives CDR1 SGHTS, CDR2 YDEGEE. There are 14 residues in the CDR3. CDR3 amino acids: CASSLGTVNSPLHF. DNA of the CDR3: TGTGCCAGCAGCTTGGGTACAGTTAATTCACCCCTCCACTTT.

This chain links TRBV2 with TRBJ1-1, with a possible D match to TRBD1 (6 bases). The V gene lost 1 base and the J gene lost 2 bases, with 17 bases spanning the gap. Germline V lookup: CDR1 SNHLY, CDR2 FYNNEI. This CDR3 spans 17 amino acids. The chain's CDR3 is CASSEVASLGANTEAFF. The CDR3 DNA follows: TGTGCCAGCAGTGAAGTCGCGAGTTTGGGGGCCAACACTGAAGCTTTCTTT.